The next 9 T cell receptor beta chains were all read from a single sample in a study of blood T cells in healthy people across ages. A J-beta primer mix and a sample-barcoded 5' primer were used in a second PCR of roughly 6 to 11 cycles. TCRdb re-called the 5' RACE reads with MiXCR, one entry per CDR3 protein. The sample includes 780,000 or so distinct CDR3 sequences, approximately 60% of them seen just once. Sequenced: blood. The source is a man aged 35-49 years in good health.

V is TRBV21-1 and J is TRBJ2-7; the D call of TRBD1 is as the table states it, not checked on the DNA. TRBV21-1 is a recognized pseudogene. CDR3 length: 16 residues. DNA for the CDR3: TGTGCCAGCAGCAAAGTTGAATCACAGGGGGTATACGAGCAGTACTTC. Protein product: CASSKVESQGVYEQYF.

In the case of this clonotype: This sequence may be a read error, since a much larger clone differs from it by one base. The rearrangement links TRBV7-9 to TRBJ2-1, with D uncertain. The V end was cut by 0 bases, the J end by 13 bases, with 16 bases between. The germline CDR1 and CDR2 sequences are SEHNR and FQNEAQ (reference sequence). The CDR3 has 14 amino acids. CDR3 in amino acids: CASSLAYRKETQFF. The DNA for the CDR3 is TGTGCCAGCAGCTTAGCTTATAGGAAAGAGACCCAGTTCTTC. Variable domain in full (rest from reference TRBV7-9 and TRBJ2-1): DTGVSQNPRHKITKRGQNVTFRCDPISEHNRLYWYRQTLGQGPEFLTYFQNEAQLEKSRLLSDRFSAERPKGSFSTLEIQRTEQGDSAMYLCASSLAYRKETQFFGPGTRLTVL.

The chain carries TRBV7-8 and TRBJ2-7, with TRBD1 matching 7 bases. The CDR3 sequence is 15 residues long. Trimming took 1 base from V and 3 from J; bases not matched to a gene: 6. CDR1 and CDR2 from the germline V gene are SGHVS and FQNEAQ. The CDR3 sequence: CASSLGDSGHYEQYF. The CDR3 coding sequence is TGTGCCAGCAGCTTAGGGGACAGCGGCCACTACGAGCAGTACTTC.

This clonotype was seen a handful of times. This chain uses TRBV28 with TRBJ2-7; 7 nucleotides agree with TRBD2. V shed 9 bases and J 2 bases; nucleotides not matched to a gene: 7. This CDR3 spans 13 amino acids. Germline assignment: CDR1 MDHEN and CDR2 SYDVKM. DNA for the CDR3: TGTGCCAGTTTGGGGGGGGGTGCCTACGAGCAGTACTTC. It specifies CASLGGGAYEQYF.

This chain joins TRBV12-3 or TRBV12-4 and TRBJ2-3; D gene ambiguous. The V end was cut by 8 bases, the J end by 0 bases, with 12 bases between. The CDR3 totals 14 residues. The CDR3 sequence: CASGVPPSTDTQYF. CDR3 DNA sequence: TGTGCCAGCGGGGTTCCCCCTAGCACAGATACGCAGTATTTT.

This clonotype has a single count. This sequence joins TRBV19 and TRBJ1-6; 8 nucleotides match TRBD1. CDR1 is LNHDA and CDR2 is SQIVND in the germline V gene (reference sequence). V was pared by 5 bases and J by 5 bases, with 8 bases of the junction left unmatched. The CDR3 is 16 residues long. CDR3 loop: CASSPRTGQDNSPLHF. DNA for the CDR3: TGTGCCAGTAGTCCCCGGACAGGGCAAGATAATTCACCCCTCCACTTT.

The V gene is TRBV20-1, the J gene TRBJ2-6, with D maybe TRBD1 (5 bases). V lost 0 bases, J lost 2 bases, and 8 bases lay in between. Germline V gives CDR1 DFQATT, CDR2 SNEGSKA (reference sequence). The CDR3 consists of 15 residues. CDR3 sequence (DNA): TGCAGTGCTAGAGAGGGCAGGGCTGGGGCCAACGTCCTGACTTTC. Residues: CSAREGRAGANVLTF.

This CDR3 reads CAISGRENNEQFF. The CDR3, as DNA: TGTGCCATATCCGGGCGGGAGAATAATGAGCAGTTCTTC. The chain couples TRBV10-3 to TRBJ2-1, with TRBD2 identical over 7 bases. From germline, CDR1 is ENHRY and CDR2 SYGVKD. The V segment lost 9 bases and the J segment 7 bases; nucleotides outside the gene matches: 9. The CDR3 length is 13 residues.

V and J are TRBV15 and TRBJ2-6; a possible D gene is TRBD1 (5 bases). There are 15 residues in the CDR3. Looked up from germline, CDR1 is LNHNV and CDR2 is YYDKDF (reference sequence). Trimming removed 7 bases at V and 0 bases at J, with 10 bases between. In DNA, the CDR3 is TGTGCCACCAAAGACAGAGACTCTGGGGCCAACGTCCTGACTTTC. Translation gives CATKDRDSGANVLTF.